One and the same sample provided the 5 T cell receptor beta chains below, sequenced in a study of T cell changes during pregnancy in multiple sclerosis. Profiled with immunoSEQ multiplex PCR; TCRdb holds only in-frame clones, not every one. The data hold roughly 110,000 clones, with 85% to 95% observed a single time. Sample: peripheral blood, taken in the third trimester of pregnancy. The receptors originated from a female donor in good health, enrolled as a control in a pregnancy study.

V and J are TRBV6-1 and TRBJ1-2, with 8 bases identical to TRBD1. The V gene end was trimmed by 7 bases and the J gene end by 7 bases; junction bases not matched to a gene: 14. The CDR3 is made up of 15 amino acids. Germline CDR1 MNHNS, CDR2 SASEGT. In DNA form, the CDR3 reads TGTGCCAGCAACCCACAGGACAGGGTCTTTAGTGGCTACACCTTC. Translation gives CASNPQDRVFSGYTF.

The sample holds one count of this clone. The rearrangement joins TRBV5-8 to TRBJ2-3; 8 bases agree with TRBD2. Germline V lookup: CDR1 SGHTS, CDR2 YDEGEE. V dropped 5 bases and J dropped 1; count of bases not matched to a gene: 12. This CDR3 region has 17 residues. CDR3 sequence: CASRSAGLRGGTDTQYF. CDR3 sequence (DNA): TGTGCCAGCAGAAGTGCGGGGTTGCGGGGGGGCACAGATACGCAGTATTTT.

The gene calls are TRBV27 and TRBJ1-2; unclear D gene. Trimming pared 3 bases from V and 0 bases from J, leaving 8 bases between. Germline V gives CDR1 MNHEY, CDR2 SMNVEV (reference sequence). The CDR3 consists of 14 residues. In nucleotides, the CDR3 is TGTGCCAGCAGTTTTACCACACCTAACTATGGCTACACCTTC. Translating it yields CASSFTTPNYGYTF.

This chain uses TRBV18 with TRBJ2-1; 8 bases line up with TRBD2. The germline V gene has CDR1 KGHSH and CDR2 LQKENI. Trimming removed 0 bases from V and 12 bases from J; junction bases left unmatched: 4. The CDR3 totals 13 residues. CDR3 in amino acids: CASSPPMAGGQFF. The DNA for the CDR3 is TGTGCCAGCTCACCACCTATGGCGGGGGGGCAGTTCTTC.

This sequence joins TRBV13 and TRBJ1-1; a weak D match, TRBD1 (5 bases). CDR1 is PRHDT and CDR2 is FYEKMQ in the germline V gene (reference sequence). The CDR3 consists of 15 residues. V was pared by 5 bases and J by 0 bases, with 13 bases between. CDR3 residues: CASSEWGLMNTEAFF. Written as DNA, the CDR3 is TGTGCCAGCAGCGAATGGGGACTTATGAACACTGAAGCTTTCTTT.